The source of this T cell receptor (beta chain) is a study of OX40 agonist ivuxolimab in advanced cancers. Sequenced by immunoSEQ multiplex PCR; TCRdb stores in-frame clones only, minus some. Of roughly 68,000 clones in the sample, less than 95% were seen once. Study-level results: Among expanded peripheral T cells, antigen specificity went undetermined. At 0.1-3.0 mg/kg, partial responders had clonal expansion among the lowest observed.

On this clone itself: The antigen remains unidentified.

Sampled blood was obtained at baseline, cycle 4 day 1, and cycle 7 day 1. The sample consisted of CD4+ or CD8+ T cells sorted from blood, taken in a trial of the OX40 agonist ivuxolimab. The receptor's source is an adult with an advanced solid tumor such as melanoma, head and neck, liver or kidney cancer.

The CDR3, as DNA: TGTGCCAGCAGTAACAGGGCAGGGAGTTATGGCTACACCTTC. It specifies CASSNRAGSYGYTF. The chain has TRBV6-6 and TRBJ1-2; maybe TRBD1 (6 bases). The germline V gene has CDR1 MNHNY and CDR2 SVGAGI (reference sequence). This CDR3 has 14 residues. Trimming stripped 5 bases from V and 5 bases from J, with 15 bases between.